Listed below are T cell receptor beta chains from one sample, sequenced in a study of blood T cells in healthy people across ages. TCRdb independently ran MiXCR on the 5' RACE reads; one entry per CDR3 protein. Of approximately 670,000 distinct CDR3 sequences listed, approximately 40% are singletons. Sequenced sample: blood. These receptors came from an elderly man in good health. CDR3s include the opening cysteine and the closing phenylalanine or tryptophan. A D gene is named only where the DNA matches it firmly. The size field is filled for only some rows; it gives once, few, many or a size class.

V gene	J gene	D gene	clone size	CDR3 DNA	CDR3 protein
TRBV6-1	TRBJ1-2	-	few	TGTGCCAGCAGTGAAATTACCGTCTATGGCTACACCTTC	CASSEITVYGYTF
TRBV25-1	TRBJ1-1	-	-	TGTGCCAGCAGTGAATCTAGTACCGGGTCCACTGAAGCTTTCTTT	CASSESSTGSTEAFF
TRBV7-2	TRBJ2-5	-	few	TGTGCCAGCAGCCCCGGGCGGCACCAAGAGACCCAGTACTTC	CASSPGRHQETQYF
TRBV7-2	TRBJ2-1	-	-	TGTGCCAGCAGCCCCCGACAGGAGCAGTTCTTC	CASSPRQEQFF
TRBV10-3	TRBJ2-7	TRBD2	few	TGTGCCATCAGGTCTAGCGGGAGTCTGTACGAGCAGTACTTC	CAIRSSGSLYEQYF
TRBV6-6	TRBJ1-4	-	-	TGTGCCAGCAGTTACTCCGGTCTTTTTGAAAAACTGTTTTTT	CASSYSGLFEKLFF
TRBV6-5	TRBJ2-3	TRBD2	-	TGTGCCAGCAGTTACTCAAGAGGGACTAGCGGGGTGAGCACAGATACGCAGTATTTT	CASSYSRGTSGVSTDTQYF
TRBV7-7	TRBJ2-2	-	few	TGTGCCAGCAGCTCTACCTTAACCGGGGAGCTGTTTTTT	CASSSTLTGELFF
TRBV4-3	TRBJ2-1	TRBD2	few	TGCGCCAGCAGCCAAGATCCTAGCGGGGGAGCCTACAATGAGCAGTTCTTC	CASSQDPSGGAYNEQFF
TRBV20-1	TRBJ2-5	TRBD2	-	TGCAGTGCCAATTCCCCTAGCGGGGGGGTATCCGAGACCCAGTACTTC	CSANSPSGGVSETQYF
TRBV6-6	TRBJ2-3	-	-	TGTGCCAGCAGTTACGGGGGACCCCCTAGCACAGATACGCAGTATTTT	CASSYGGPPSTDTQYF
TRBV29-1	TRBJ2-3	-	many	TGCAGCGAATCGGAGGGAGGAGATACGCAGTATTTT	CSESEGGDTQYF
TRBV5-1	TRBJ2-1	-	-	TGCGCCAGCTCCCTAGGCGGATCTAAATACAATGAGCAGTTCTTC	CASSLGGSKYNEQFF
TRBV5-1	TRBJ1-6	-	-	TGCGCCAGCAGCTTGGACACTCCCTCACCCCTCCACTTT	CASSLDTPSPLHF
TRBV9	TRBJ2-7	TRBD2	-	TGTGCCAGCAGCGTAGGGACTAGCGTTACCTACGAGCAGTACTTC	CASSVGTSVTYEQYF